This T cell receptor (beta chain) was captured by sequencing in a study of regulatory T cells in long-lasting Graves disease. Study conclusions and caveats: Segments TRBV28, TRBJ1-2 and TRBJ2-5 showed preferential usage in persistent disease.

The time point denotes: newly diagnosed GD, antithyroid drugs for less than 3 months. TCR sequences were obtained from RNA taken from PBMCs. This clonotype was found many times. The antigen is undetermined. Arm-PCR with iRepertoire HTBI primers amplified the CDR3 regions for these TCR beta libraries. Via MiXCR, TCRdb re-called the multiplex PCR reads, giving one row per CDR3 protein. The repertoire consists of 400,000 to 500,000 distinct CDR3 sequences, with just under 15% occurring once and the leading ten covering 16%. CDR1 and CDR2 from the germline V gene are LGHDT and YNNKEL (reference sequence). The CDR3 is 13 residues long. V lost 1 base, J lost 7 bases, and 8 bases lay in between. The data also belong to a second study, concerning T cells in Graves' hyperthyroidism and ophthalmopathy.

This chain uses TRBV3-1 with TRBJ1-5, with TRBD1 as a possible D gene (5 bases). This clonotype was sampled from a woman in her thirties with Graves disease. Sequencing was performed on peripheral blood mononuclear cells (PBMCs), taken at new diagnosis, from a patient treated with antithyroid drugs. The CDR3 is CASSQGTRQPQHF. The CDR3 DNA follows: TGTGCCAGCAGCCAAGGGACACGGCAGCCCCAGCATTTT. The full variable domain, rest sourced from reference TRBV3-1 and TRBJ1-5, is DTAVSQTPKYLVTQMGNDKSIKCEQNLGHDTMYWYKQDSKKFLKIMFSYNNKELIINETVPNRFSPKSPDKAHLNLHINSLELGDSAVYFCASSQGTRQPQHFGDGTRLSIL.